These T cell receptor beta chains were read from a single sample in a study of T cells after yellow fever vaccination. TCRdb re-called the 5' RACE reads with MiXCR, one entry per CDR3 protein. The sample lists about 400,000 distinct CDR3 sequences; 6.2% were seen once. Sequencing was performed on PBMCs, taken 5 days after the yellow fever booster vaccination. The receptors stem from a man aged 30 to 45 who received the YFV17D yellow fever vaccine. Both conserved end residues are part of each CDR3. The D gene is left open where the match is weak. Only some rows state a clone size, as once, few, many or a class for expanded clones.

V	D	size	J	CDR3	DNA
TRBV12-3/TRBV12-4	.	.	TRBJ2-2	CASSFSHSYTGELFF	TGTGCCAGCAGTTTTAGCCACAGTTACACCGGGGAGCTGTTTTTT
TRBV6-4	TRBD1	few	TRBJ1-1	CASSPTGDLVGAFF	TGTGCCAGCAGCCCTACAGGGGACCTAGTGGGAGCTTTCTTT
TRBV5-1	TRBD2	.	TRBJ2-7	CASSPVASGEYEQYF	TGCGCCAGCAGCCCCGTCGCTAGCGGGGAATACGAGCAGTACTTC
TRBV6-1	.	.	TRBJ2-1	CASTRGAGYNEQFF	TGTGCCAGCACCCGGGGGGCAGGGTACAATGAGCAGTTCTTC
TRBV18	.	few	TRBJ2-3	CASSSTTTGVTDTQYF	TGTGCCAGCTCATCGACAACGACAGGAGTCACAGATACGCAGTATTTT
TRBV12-5	.	.	TRBJ1-5	CASGLEGRGANNQPQHF	TGTGCTAGTGGTTTGGAAGGAAGGGGGGCTAACAATCAGCCCCAGCATTTT
TRBV15	.	.	TRBJ2-2	CATSREGGRNTGELFF	TGTGCCACCAGCAGAGAGGGCGGGCGGAACACCGGGGAGCTGTTTTTT
TRBV2	TRBD2	many	TRBJ2-7	CARVEPAGGPKFEQYF	TGTGCCAGGGTAGAACCAGCGGGAGGGCCAAAATTCGAGCAGTACTTC
TRBV24-1	TRBD1	.	TRBJ2-1	CATSDPRDRPNEQFF	TGTGCCACCAGTGATCCACGGGACAGACCCAATGAGCAGTTCTTC
TRBV20-1	TRBD2	many	TRBJ2-3	CSATPRSGRVTDTQYF	TGCAGTGCTACTCCGAGGAGCGGGAGGGTCACAGATACGCAGTATTTT
TRBV27	TRBD1	many	TRBJ1-6	CASRGQRNSPLHF	TGTGCCAGCAGGGGACAGAGGAATTCACCCCTCCACTTT
TRBV7-2	TRBD1	many	TRBJ2-7	CASSLGQKRYEQYF	TGTGCCAGCAGCTTGGGACAGAAACGGTACGAGCAGTACTTC
TRBV20-1	TRBD2	.	TRBJ2-2	CSARTSGRIDTGELFF	TGCAGTGCGAGGACTAGCGGGAGGATCGACACCGGGGAGCTGTTTTTT
TRBV12-3/TRBV12-4	TRBD2	many	TRBJ2-1	CASSLRRREFDEQFF	TGTGCCAGCAGTTTAAGGAGGCGGGAGTTTGATGAGCAGTTCTTC
TRBV7-9	.	few	TRBJ2-1	CASEGGGNNEQFF	TGTGCCTCCGAGGGTGGGGGGAACAATGAGCAGTTCTTC
TRBV2	.	few	TRBJ2-1	CASSDSGPYNEQFF	TGTGCCAGCAGTGACAGCGGGCCCTACAATGAGCAGTTCTTC
TRBV12-3/TRBV12-4	.	few	TRBJ1-1	CASSDRSFRTEAFF	TGTGCCAGCAGTGACCGGTCCTTTCGGACTGAAGCTTTCTTT
TRBV30	TRBD1	few	TRBJ2-1	CAWLRGLSYNEQFF	TGTGCCTGGTTGAGGGGGCTCTCCTACAATGAGCAGTTCTTC
TRBV20-1	TRBD1	.	TRBJ1-3	CSARDPGQGDGNTIYF	TGCAGTGCTAGAGATCCCGGACAGGGGGATGGAAACACCATATATTTT
TRBV5-1	.	.	TRBJ2-7	CASSLERRPNYEQYF	TGCGCCAGCAGCTTGGAACGACGCCCTAACTACGAGCAGTACTTC
TRBV6-5	TRBD2	many	TRBJ2-5	CASSYGLAGGQETQYF	TGTGCCAGCAGTTACGGACTAGCGGGAGGGCAAGAGACCCAGTACTTC
TRBV7-2	TRBD2	.	TRBJ2-2	CASSLSGTLTGELFF	TGTGCCAGCAGCTTGAGCGGGACCCTCACCGGGGAGCTGTTTTTT
TRBV6-5	TRBD2	.	TRBJ2-7	CSTRASGERQYF	TGTTCTACCCGGGCTAGCGGGGAACGGCAGTACTTC
TRBV19	.	few	TRBJ1-2	CASTSPMGRPNYGYTF	TGTGCCAGTACTTCCCCCATGGGGCGCCCTAACTATGGCTACACCTTC
TRBV20-1	TRBD1	many	TRBJ1-3	CSARAIGQGATGNTIYF	TGCAGTGCTAGAGCGATCGGACAGGGGGCTACTGGAAACACCATATATTTT
TRBV7-8	.	.	TRBJ2-5	CASSWDPAETQYF	TGTGCCAGCAGCTGGGACCCCGCGGAGACCCAGTACTTC
TRBV4-3	.	.	TRBJ2-2	CASSQGGADTGELFF	TGCGCCAGCAGCCAAGGAGGCGCGGACACCGGGGAGCTGTTTTTT
TRBV20-1	TRBD2	.	TRBJ2-3	CSARDMREYTDTQYF	TGCAGTGCTAGAGATATGCGGGAGTACACAGATACGCAGTATTTT
TRBV20-1	.	.	TRBJ2-1	CSARREEVSYNEQFF	TGCAGTGCTAGGAGGGAGGAGGTCTCCTACAATGAGCAGTTCTTC
TRBV7-2	.	many	TRBJ2-4	CASSLGRGAKNIQYF	TGTGCCAGCAGCTTGGGCAGGGGAGCCAAAAACATTCAGTACTTC
TRBV7-8	.	many	TRBJ2-1	CASDDRGEQFF	TGTGCCAGCGACGACCGCGGTGAGCAGTTCTTC
TRBV9	.	.	TRBJ2-3	CSSSVLAGASTDTQYF	TGTTCCAGCAGCGTCCTCGCTGGGGCGAGCACAGATACGCAGTATTTT
TRBV23-1	TRBD2	few	TRBJ2-3	CASSQERERSDTQYF	TGCGCCAGCAGTCAAGAGCGGGAGAGATCAGATACGCAGTATTTT
TRBV27	TRBD2	few	TRBJ2-1	CASSLSGASGNYNEQFF	TGTGCCAGCAGTTTATCGGGCGCTAGCGGGAATTACAATGAGCAGTTCTTC
TRBV7-2	.	many	TRBJ1-1	CASSLPDSIAGNTEAFF	TGTGCCAGCAGCTTACCGGACAGTATAGCCGGAAACACTGAAGCTTTCTTT
TRBV11-2	.	few	TRBJ1-1	CASTSPRQPTEAFF	TGTGCCAGCACCTCCCCAAGACAGCCCACTGAAGCTTTCTTT
TRBV7-9	TRBD1	.	TRBJ2-2	CASAQTGGEGELFF	TGTGCCAGCGCCCAGACAGGGGGCGAAGGGGAGCTGTTTTTT
TRBV20-1	TRBD2	.	TRBJ2-2	CCARGPSGVSTGELFF	TGCTGTGCTAGAGGTCCTAGCGGAGTGTCCACCGGGGAGCTGTTTTTT
TRBV7-8	.	few	TRBJ1-5	CASSLTEAEGPQHF	TGTGCCAGCAGCTTAACAGAGGCGGAGGGGCCCCAGCATTTT
TRBV3-1	TRBD1	.	TRBJ2-7	CASSQPRTGPYEQYF	TGTGCCAGCAGCCAACCGAGGACAGGCCCCTACGAGCAGTACTTC
TRBV7-4	TRBD2	.	TRBJ2-7	CASSARDGGSFYEQYF	TGTGCCAGCAGCGCTCGCGATGGCGGGAGTTTCTACGAGCAGTACTTC
TRBV10-3	.	many	TRBJ2-1	CATTSTYNEQFF	TGTGCGACTACATCGACCTACAATGAGCAGTTCTTC
TRBV29-1	TRBD1	many	TRBJ2-7	CSVEGRGPSYEQYF	TGCAGCGTTGAGGGCAGGGGGCCCTCCTACGAGCAGTACTTC
TRBV7-9	.	few	TRBJ1-5	CASSAAAPGDQPQHF	TGTGCCAGCAGCGCCGCCGCGCCTGGGGATCAGCCCCAGCATTTT
TRBV7-2	.	.	TRBJ2-1	CASSPGSGGAKQFF	TGTGCCAGCAGCCCTGGTTCTGGGGGGGCTAAGCAGTTCTTC
TRBV11-2	TRBD1	many	TRBJ1-5	CASSSQGASQPQHF	TGTGCCAGCAGCTCACAGGGGGCAAGTCAGCCCCAGCATTTT
TRBV6-2/TRBV6-3	.	many	TRBJ2-5	CASSYDSQETQYF	TGTGCCAGCAGTTACGACAGCCAAGAGACCCAGTACTTC
TRBV3-1	.	few	TRBJ2-7	CASSDWEGAEQYF	TGTGCCAGCAGCGATTGGGAGGGGGCCGAGCAGTACTTC
TRBV20-1	.	many	TRBJ2-7	CSARGRDPPLLEQYF	TGCAGTGCTAGAGGGCGGGACCCCCCCCTTTTGGAGCAGTACTTC
TRBV6-5	.	few	TRBJ2-3	CASSYSIGQGPNTQYF	TGTGCCAGCAGTTACTCGATAGGGCAGGGGCCAAATACGCAGTATTTT
TRBV20-1	TRBD2	few	TRBJ2-7	CSARSGLAGGPEQYF	TGCAGTGCTAGATCGGGACTAGCGGGAGGGCCCGAGCAGTACTTC
TRBV20-1	TRBD2	many	TRBJ2-1	CSAFEAGLQQFF	TGCAGTGCCTTCGAAGCGGGATTGCAGCAGTTCTTC
TRBV20-1	.	.	TRBJ1-2	CSAREQGKNYGYTF	TGCAGTGCTAGAGAACAGGGAAAAAACTATGGCTACACCTTC